At least ten counts were recorded for the clone carrying this T cell receptor (beta chain). What it binds is unknown. The read halts 3 residues ahead of the CDR3 end, with the missing end drawn from the germline J gene. The data were taken from a study of T cell clonality in common variable immunodeficiency. Notes on the study in general: Reportedly, TCR beta sequences from common variable immunodeficiency showed fewer deletions and N-nucleotide insertions.

V lost 1 base to trimming and J lost 1 base, with 7 bases between them. Germline loops: CDR1 MNHNS, CDR2 SASEGT. The CDR3 is 14 residues long. Method: immunoSEQ multiplex PCR; TCRdb's copy keeps in-frame clones and lacks some. The specimen has fewer than 55,000 clones, none found just once. The TCR sequence derives from a person aged 18 to 75 in good health. Sequenced material: peripheral blood mononuclear cells. The chain employs TRBV6-1 and TRBJ1-1; D is uncertain. The CDR3 sequence is CASSEDAGNTEAFF. The sequenced CDR3 bases are TGTGCCAGCAGTGAAGATGCGGGGAACACTGAA.